This is a list of T cell receptor beta chains from one sample in a study of human T cells and chemical hapten exposure. From the RACE reads, TCRdb called clonotypes with MiXCR, one entry per CDR3 protein. Among around 120,000 distinct CDR3 sequences listed, around an eighth were seen once. Sequencing was performed on whole blood, taken in connection with sensitization to the hapten diphenylcyclopropenone (DPC). Source of these receptors: a young woman with alopecia areata. Some clones in this sample may be carry-over from other donors' samples. Both conserved end residues are part of each CDR3. A D gene is named only where the DNA matches it firmly. Only some rows state a clone size, as once, few, many or a class for expanded clones.

few	TRBV5-4	TRBJ2-7	TRBD1	CASSRDRTGEQYF	TGTGCCAGCAGCCGGGACAGGACCGGCGAGCAGTACTTC
-	TRBV4-3	TRBJ2-7	-	CASSYGQNEQYF	TGCGCCAGCAGCTACGGACAGAACGAGCAGTACTTC
few	TRBV6-6	TRBJ1-2	TRBD1	CASSNTGAYGYTF	TGTGCCAGCAGCAATACAGGGGCCTATGGCTACACCTTC
few	TRBV20-1	TRBJ2-7	TRBD1	CSARDVGQGWGYEQYF	TGCAGTGCTAGAGATGTGGGACAGGGTTGGGGCTACGAGCAGTACTTC
few	TRBV7-3	TRBJ1-1	-	CASSSGSNTEAFF	TGTGCCAGCAGCTCTGGGAGTAACACTGAAGCTTTCTTT
-	TRBV5-1	TRBJ2-1	-	CASRDYNNEQFF	TGCGCCAGCAGAGACTATAACAATGAGCAGTTCTTC
many	TRBV4-3	TRBJ2-2	-	CASSQVRAGELFF	TGCGCCAGCAGCCAAGTCCGTGCCGGGGAGCTGTTTTTT
-	TRBV18	TRBJ2-4	TRBD2	CASSPPGGVENIQYF	TGTGCCAGCTCACCTCCGGGGGGAGTCGAAAACATTCAGTACTTC
many	TRBV29-1	TRBJ2-7	-	CSVTLGFAVYEQYF	TGCAGCGTTACATTGGGTTTCGCCGTCTACGAGCAGTACTTC
-	TRBV6-2/TRBV6-3	TRBJ1-1	-	CASSDLIETEAFF	TGTGCCAGCAGTGACCTAATAGAAACTGAAGCTTTCTTT
-	TRBV11-2	TRBJ2-3	-	CASSLIGSSTDTQYF	TGTGCCAGCAGCTTGATTGGATCTAGCACAGATACGCAGTATTTT
few	TRBV20-1	TRBJ1-5	TRBD1	CSAREQGMGPQHF	TGCAGTGCTAGAGAACAGGGGATGGGGCCCCAGCATTTT
many	TRBV4-2	TRBJ1-1	-	CASSQVAGNTEAFF	TGTGCCAGCAGCCAAGTAGCCGGGAACACTGAAGCTTTCTTT
many	TRBV20-1	TRBJ2-3	-	CSAAGPKATDTQYF	TGCAGTGCTGCGGGGCCCAAAGCGACAGATACGCAGTATTTT
many	TRBV6-6	TRBJ1-2	-	CASSYEDGYGYTF	TGTGCCAGCAGTTACGAAGACGGCTATGGCTACACCTTC
-	TRBV3-1	TRBJ2-7	-	CASSQDGRGVHEQYF	TGTGCCAGCAGCCAAGACGGCAGGGGTGTCCACGAGCAGTACTTC
many	TRBV12-3/TRBV12-4	TRBJ2-7	TRBD1	CASSTGTGPYEQYF	TGTGCCAGCAGCACCGGGACAGGGCCCTACGAGCAGTACTTC
many	TRBV6-2/TRBV6-3	TRBJ1-1	TRBD1	CASSRTRQGLGVNTEAFF	TGTGCCAGCAGTCGAACCCGACAGGGTCTGGGGGTGAACACTGAAGCTTTCTTT
-	TRBV5-1	TRBJ2-1	TRBD2	CASTSRGGPTNEQFF	TGCGCCAGCACTTCCCGGGGGGGCCCTACCAATGAGCAGTTCTTC
many	TRBV12-3/TRBV12-4	TRBJ2-7	-	CASSPRGHSSYEQYF	TGTGCCAGCAGCCCAAGGGGACACAGTTCCTACGAGCAGTACTTC
many	TRBV7-8	TRBJ1-1	-	CASSLGGAGEAFF	TGTGCCAGCAGCTTAGGGGGGGCAGGGGAAGCTTTCTTT
many	TRBV28	TRBJ1-2	-	CATASGVSGGYTF	TGTGCCACAGCGTCGGGGGTCTCGGGAGGCTACACCTTC
-	TRBV6-2/TRBV6-3	TRBJ1-1	-	CASSPPGLDTEAFF	TGTGCCAGCAGTCCCCCGGGACTCGACACTGAAGCTTTCTTT
many	TRBV12-3/TRBV12-4	TRBJ2-5	TRBD2	CASSPGLAGGQETQYF	TGTGCCAGCAGCCCCGGACTAGCGGGGGGCCAAGAGACCCAGTACTTC
many	TRBV20-1	TRBJ2-7	TRBD1	CSAEPGGLREQYF	TGCAGTGCTGAACCAGGGGGCCTTCGCGAGCAGTACTTC
-	TRBV20-1	TRBJ2-7	TRBD1	CSARDLHQGDYEQYF	TGCAGTGCTAGAGACCTGCACCAGGGGGACTACGAGCAGTACTTC
many	TRBV4-3	TRBJ1-5	-	CASSQDRNSNQPQHF	TGCGCCAGCAGCCAAGATCGGAACTCAAATCAGCCCCAGCATTTT
many	TRBV7-2	TRBJ2-7	TRBD2	CASSLPGGHEQYF	TGTGCCAGCAGCCTCCCGGGAGGACACGAGCAGTACTTC
few	TRBV7-9	TRBJ1-1	-	CASSQDEGTEAFF	TGTGCCAGCAGCCAGGACGAGGGGACTGAAGCTTTCTTT
many	TRBV7-9	TRBJ2-7	-	CASSLTETYEQYF	TGTGCCAGCAGCTTGACCGAGACCTACGAGCAGTACTTC
few	TRBV30	TRBJ2-1	-	CAWSEGTLAEYNEQFF	TGTGCCTGGAGTGAGGGGACCTTAGCGGAGTACAATGAGCAGTTCTTC
-	TRBV29-1	TRBJ2-5	TRBD1	CSARDSTQYF	TGCAGCGCTCGGGACAGCACCCAGTACTTC
-	TRBV20-1	TRBJ1-2	-	CSARLTGNGYTF	TGCAGTGCTAGGCTCACAGGGAATGGCTACACCTTC
few	TRBV28	TRBJ2-4	-	CASSLYGRQLAKNIQYF	TGTGCCAGCAGTTTATACGGCAGACAACTAGCCAAAAACATTCAGTACTTC
few	TRBV2	TRBJ1-5	-	CASTYRDGNQPQHF	TGTGCCAGCACCTATAGGGACGGCAATCAGCCCCAGCATTTT
few	TRBV6-2/TRBV6-3	TRBJ1-1	-	CASRSYTGTEAFF	TGTGCCAGCAGAAGCTATACAGGGACTGAAGCTTTCTTT
-	TRBV20-1	TRBJ1-5	-	CSARDSSGQGPQHF	TGCAGTGCTAGAGATAGTTCAGGGCAGGGACCCCAGCATTTT
-	TRBV20-1	TRBJ2-7	-	CSASESSAGSYEQYF	TGCAGTGCTAGTGAGTCTTCGGCGGGGTCCTACGAGCAGTACTTC
many	TRBV20-1	TRBJ2-1	TRBD1	CSAQRAGTDYNEQFF	TGCAGTGCTCAAAGAGCCGGGACAGACTACAATGAGCAGTTCTTC
many	TRBV3-1	TRBJ1-1	TRBD1	CASSQYRGDTEAFF	TGTGCCAGCAGCCAATACAGGGGGGACACTGAAGCTTTCTTT